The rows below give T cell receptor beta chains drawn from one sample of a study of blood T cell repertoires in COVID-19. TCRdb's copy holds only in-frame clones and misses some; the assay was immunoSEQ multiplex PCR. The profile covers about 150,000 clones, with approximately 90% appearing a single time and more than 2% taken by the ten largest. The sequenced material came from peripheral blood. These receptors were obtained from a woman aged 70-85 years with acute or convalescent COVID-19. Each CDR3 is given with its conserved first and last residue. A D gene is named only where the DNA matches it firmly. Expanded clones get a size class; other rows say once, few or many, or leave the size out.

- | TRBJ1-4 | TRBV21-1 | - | CAMGEGRETNEKLFF | TGTGCCATGGGGGAGGGGAGGGAAACTAATGAAAAACTGTTTTTT
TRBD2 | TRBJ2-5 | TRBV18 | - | CASSSRRLAGEQETQYF | TGTGCCAGCTCATCGAGGAGACTAGCGGGGGAACAAGAGACCCAGTACTTC
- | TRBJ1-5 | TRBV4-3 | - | CASSQEDRSNQPQHF | TGCGCCAGCAGCCAAGAAGACAGGAGCAATCAGCCCCAGCATTTT
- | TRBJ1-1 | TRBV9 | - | CASSPGQNTEAFF | TGTGCCAGCAGCCCGGGACAAAACACTGAAGCTTTCTTT
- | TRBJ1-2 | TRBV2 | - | CASRYQVNYGYTF | TGTGCCAGCAGATACCAGGTTAACTATGGCTACACCTTC
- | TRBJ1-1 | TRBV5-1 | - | CASSLGWGDTEAFF | TGCGCCAGCAGCTTGGGATGGGGGGACACTGAAGCTTTCTTT
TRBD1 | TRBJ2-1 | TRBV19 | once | CASSPQGARNNEQFF | TGTGCCAGTAGCCCCCAGGGGGCGCGTAACAATGAGCAGTTCTTC
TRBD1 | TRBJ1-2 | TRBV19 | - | CASKSPTGVYGYTF | TGTGCCAGTAAATCCCCGACAGGGGTCTATGGCTACACCTTC
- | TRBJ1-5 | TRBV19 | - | CASTSKVRVSNQPQHF | TGTGCCAGTACTTCGAAGGTACGGGTTAGCAATCAGCCCCAGCATTTT
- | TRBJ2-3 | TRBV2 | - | CASSEKGRGATDTQYF | TGTGCCAGCAGTGAAAAGGGCAGGGGCGCGACAGATACGCAGTATTTT
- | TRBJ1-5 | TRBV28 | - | CASSLTGKGSNQPQHF | TGTGCCAGCAGCCTCACAGGCAAGGGTAGCAATCAGCCCCAGCATTTT
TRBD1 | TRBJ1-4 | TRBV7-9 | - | CASSIDRGKLFF | TGTGCCAGCAGCATCGACAGGGGAAAACTGTTTTTT
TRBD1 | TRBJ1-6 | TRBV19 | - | CASRRDSRNSPLHF | TGTGCCAGTAGGAGGGACAGCCGTAATTCACCCCTCCACTTT
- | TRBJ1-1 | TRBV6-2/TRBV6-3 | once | CASSYSIYEARVGTEAFF | TGTGCCAGCAGTTACTCGATCTATGAAGCCAGGGTAGGCACTGAAGCTTTCTTT
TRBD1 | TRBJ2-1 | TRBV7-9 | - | CALDRGGNEQFF | TGTGCCTTGGACAGGGGGGGCAATGAGCAGTTCTTC
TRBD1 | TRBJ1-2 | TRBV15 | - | CATSRGQNYGYTF | TGTGCCACCAGCAGGGGACAGAACTATGGCTACACCTTC
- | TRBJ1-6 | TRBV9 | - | CASSAGLGYNSPLHF | TGTGCCAGCAGCGCAGGGCTGGGTTATAATTCACCCCTCCACTTT
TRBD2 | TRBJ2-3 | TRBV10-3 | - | CAISASKGSGEVDTQYF | TGTGCCATCAGTGCCTCCAAAGGTAGCGGGGAAGTAGATACGCAGTATTTT
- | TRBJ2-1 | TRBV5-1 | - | CASSLDYSSYNEQFF | TGCGCCAGCAGCTTGGATTACAGCTCCTACAATGAGCAGTTCTTC
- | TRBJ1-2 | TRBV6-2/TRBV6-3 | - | CASSYSGDILLTNYGYTF | TGTGCCAGCAGTTACTCGGGAGACATCCTTCTTACTAACTATGGCTACACCTTC
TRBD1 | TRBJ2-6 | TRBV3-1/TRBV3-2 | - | CASSRGDRGHPGANVLTF | TGTGCCAGCAGTAGGGGGGACAGGGGGCACCCTGGGGCCAACGTCCTGACTTTC
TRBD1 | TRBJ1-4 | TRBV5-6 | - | CASSFGTGGEKLFF | TGTGCCAGCAGCTTTGGGACAGGCGGTGAAAAACTGTTTTTT
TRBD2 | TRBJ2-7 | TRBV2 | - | CASIKLAVAYEQYF | TGTGCCAGCATCAAACTAGCGGTAGCCTACGAGCAGTACTTC
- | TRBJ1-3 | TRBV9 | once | CASSVGAGYGNTIYF | TGTGCCAGCAGCGTAGGGGCAGGGTATGGAAACACCATATATTTT
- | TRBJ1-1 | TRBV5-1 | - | CASGPGLNTEAFF | TGCGCCAGCGGCCCGGGGTTGAACACTGAAGCTTTCTTT
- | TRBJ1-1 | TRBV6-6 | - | CASSYGSLNTEAFF | TGTGCCAGCAGTTACGGCAGTTTGAACACTGAAGCTTTCTTT
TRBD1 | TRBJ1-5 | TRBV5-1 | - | CASSPGTGQGRQPQHF | TGCGCCAGCAGCCCTGGGACGGGACAGGGTCGACAGCCCCAGCATTTT
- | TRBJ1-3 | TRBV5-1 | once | CASMAEGGNTIYF | TGCGCCAGCATGGCAGAGGGTGGAAACACCATATATTTT
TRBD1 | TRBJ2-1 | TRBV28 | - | CASSLRDRGTNEQFF | TGTGCCAGCAGTTTAAGGGACAGGGGAACCAATGAGCAGTTCTTC
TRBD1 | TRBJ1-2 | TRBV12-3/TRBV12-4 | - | CASSPQGSYGYTF | TGTGCCAGCAGTCCACAGGGGAGCTATGGCTACACCTTC
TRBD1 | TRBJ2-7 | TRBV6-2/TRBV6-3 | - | CASSYKTGGYEQYF | TGTGCCAGCAGTTACAAAACAGGGGGCTACGAGCAGTACTTC
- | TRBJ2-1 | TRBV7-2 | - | CASSLALGAVIHNEQFF | TGTGCCAGCAGCTTAGCCCTGGGAGCGGTAATACACAATGAGCAGTTCTTC